This T cell receptor beta chain was captured in a study of cytomegalovirus exposure and HLA in healthy donors listed by TCRdb under 2017. For context, the study as a whole: An earlier analysis of 587 of the donors reported approximately 290 Gb of sequence data and 100 million to 130 million unique TCR beta sequences from about 179 million T cells. An early release that covered about 600 HLA-typed donors contained approximately 300 gigabases of sequencing data and 65 million to 100 million unique TCR sequences. Of the 300 to 500 genotyped donors, 75% to 85% were placed in the genetic ancestry cluster associated with self-reported Caucasian donors. The study was designed to test whether signatures of past pathogen exposure could be identified by cataloging public T cell receptors. The T cell repertoires of under 700 subjects were profiled by immunosequencing and related to cytomegalovirus serostatus. Along with the roughly 670-subject first cohort, a separate validation cohort of about 110 different subjects was used. The study combined high-throughput TCR immunosequencing, statistical association of individual TCRs with disease status, and machine learning to predict cytomegalovirus infection status. A later analysis re-analyzed previously published TCR beta repertoires from 660 or so donors and added high-resolution HLA genotyping to study TCR occurrence patterns. Rather than drawing on any new phenotypic data, the later analysis identified candidate immune exposures from TCR beta sequences and the way those sequences occurred across donors. In an earlier analysis of 500 to 650 of the donors, high-throughput TCR beta sequencing was used to judge whether each TCR beta V gene segment behaved as functional or pseudogenic. Donor age, sex, ethnicity and CMV serostatus were compiled together with the repertoire data. In a later genetic analysis, genome-wide SNP genotypes for about 65% of the roughly 670 donors were used, and that subset was treated as a discovery cohort. All discovery cohort repertoires had been generated on a single sequencing platform. Class I and class II HLA loci were covered by the typing at four-digit resolution. The number of donors typed differed by locus, with roughly 620-640 for A, B, C, DRB1 and DQB1, 522 for DQA1, over 600 for DPA1, and under 490 for DPB1. Roughly 5 DR-DQ haplotypes were handled as single units for association and clustering, since linkage in the cohort was strong. Across 300 to 400 genotyped donors of the cohort, an average of approximately 240,000 unique TCR beta nucleotide sequences per donor were sequenced, and around 19% of those sequences were non-productive.

Library construction relied on the immunoSEQ multiplex PCR assay. For the multiplex PCR, a mixture combining 60 forward primers for TCR Vbeta segments and 13 reverse primers for TCR Jbeta segments was used. The CDR3 region of rearranged TCR beta genes was amplified from genomic DNA by a multiplex PCR assay. Amplified TCR beta libraries were sequenced as 87-base-pair reads on the Illumina HiSeq System. In the source study's methods: A later analysis tallied around 82 million unique TCR beta chains across the approximately 670 repertoires, and about 10 million of those chains were shared by two or more donors. Raw reads were error-corrected and collapsed into unique sequences with a nearest-neighbor algorithm that merged closely related sequences to remove PCR and sequencing errors. V, D and J gene segments were assigned by aligning CDR3 sequences to IMGT reference sequences. For a sequence to be retained, a match of at least six nucleotides was required to both a V gene segment and a J gene segment. Rearrangements were called productive when the CDR3 lacked stop codons and stayed in frame with V and J; all others were non-productive. Following IMGT convention, CDR3 was defined as the stretch from the second conserved V-encoded cysteine to the conserved J-encoded phenylalanine. In an earlier analysis of 587 of the donors, sequences lacking an unambiguous match to a single V gene segment were excluded. In an earlier analysis of roughly 500 of the donors, V segments were called functional above 56.7% productive rearrangements and were called segregating when the between-donor standard deviation exceeded 5%. A statistical classification framework was built for diagnosing cytomegalovirus status from the catalog of TCR beta chain sequences. A later analysis assigned V and J genes by comparing TCR nucleotide sequences with IMGT/GENE-DB human TR gene sequences. A later analysis assigned CDR3 sequences and most-parsimonious VDJ recombination scenarios with the TCRdist pipeline. In a later analysis, each TCR beta chain was defined by its CDR3 amino acid sequence together with its V-gene family, and reads lacking a unique V-gene family were excluded. To address suspected cross-contamination and a sequencing artifact, a later analysis removed some 620 highly shared, low-generation-probability nucleotide sequences. In a later analysis, a clonal expansion index for each public chain was calculated from normalized within-repertoire ranks of inferred template counts. Generation probabilities in a later analysis came from a VDJ recombination model fitted to out-of-frame rearrangements, and those results were checked against IGoR. In a later analysis, TCR-TCR, TCR-HLA and TCR-CMV co-occurrence was scored with hypergeometric tests, and a repertoire-size bias correction was applied to TCR pairs. False discovery rates were estimated in a later analysis by permuting HLA or CMV assignments 20 times. A later analysis grouped co-occurring TCRs with DBSCAN, adding TCRdist sequence similarity when clustering within HLA-allele-positive subsets. Repertoires with fewer than 30,000 or more than 120,000 public chains, plus five repertoires with anomalous nucleotide sharing, were excluded from co-occurrence clustering. Here the immuneACCESS table is served through TCRdb, limited to in-frame sequences with V and J called. Missing clones are a known gap in these copies; in checked studies unresolved V genes cover under half, and the rest lacks a known reason. V and J calls and clone size are copied from that table; D and trimming were computed from the DNA. The sample profile shows 150,000 to 200,000 clones; about 80% of them were found once. Of the sample, under 0.8% falls within the top ten clones.

A remark on this clone: The specificity of this receptor is unknown. Base qualities are missing; no much larger clone stands one base away.

The cohort comprised approximately 700 healthy bone marrow donors. All cohort members were sampled while nominally healthy, although unrecorded immune exposures were likely present. The donor was CMV seronegative and was included in the group of a few hundred seronegative cohort members. Each donor provided a peripheral blood sample, and peripheral blood mononuclear cells were used for TCR beta sequencing. Genomic DNA extraction from the blood cell samples was performed with the Qiagen DNeasy Blood Extraction Kit. From V the trimming removes 0 bases and from J it removes 5 bases, while the gene matches leave 4 bases of the junction unaccounted for. Per the germline V gene, SGHRS is the CDR1 and YFSETQ is the CDR2. The CDR3 goes from the cysteine to the phenylalanine over 14 residues. The entry retains the CDR3 DNA only, 42 bases that are in frame from base 1. What the authors observed across the whole study: A further reported finding was that TCR beta sequences accurately predicted the HLA-A and HLA-B alleles for most subjects in the first cohort. A group of highly shared sequence variants was considered likely to be a technical artifact of the sequencing pipeline. An association between a missense DCLRE1C variant and V-gene and J-gene trimming of TCR beta chains was found in a later genetic analysis and replicated in an independent cohort. Most TCR sequences were seen in very few donors, while some public TCRs were found in many individuals. Several of the top co-occurrence clusters appeared to be linked to parvovirus B19, influenza, CMV and Epstein-Barr virus, according to a later analysis. Sequencing depth was assumed to be roughly uniform across donors in the presence/absence analyses, though that assumption may not hold. Broadly in line with IMGT annotations, most TCR beta V segments showed up in productive rearrangements about 87% or about 30% of the time in an earlier analysis of around 600 of the donors. Because counts were too low, 15 to 20 rarely observed V segments, including chromosome 9 orphons, were left out of the earlier analysis of 587 of the donors. Cytomegalovirus status was reported to be diagnosed by the classifier with high specificity and sensitivity in both the original and validation cohorts. According to a later analysis, most CMV-associated TCR beta chains appeared to be HLA-restricted, and the HLA associations seemed to be driven largely by CMV exposure. Only TCR beta chains were sequenced in this cohort, and the absence of alpha or paired-chain data limited detectable features. When HLA alleles, especially DR and DQ, strongly co-occurred, TCR associations were difficult to assign to individual alleles. The 87-base-pair reads could not distinguish some IMGT-functional V segments, including TRBV6-2 and TRBV6-3, so those segments were excluded. The only immune exposure information available for the cohort was CMV serostatus. Because some donors lacked HLA typing at each locus, the association tests relied only on the typed subset. Linkage disequilibrium might explain the correlated functional status among segregating V segments, but an unknown experimental factor could not be excluded. Compared with equally common non-associated chains, HLA-associated TCR beta chains in a later analysis were more clonally expanded and had lower generation probabilities. Compared with the approximately 670-donor mean, donors in an Asian-associated ancestry cluster had fewer N-insertions in productive TCRs, according to a later genetic analysis. The authors suggested that the approach could potentially be generalized to other disease states and immunological phenotypes. In a later analysis, the rate of TCR association differed among HLA loci, with DRB1 alleles having the most associated TCRs and HLA-C alleles having the fewest. The study listed approximately 160 TCR beta chains as associated with cytomegalovirus. Three of the identified cytomegalovirus-associated TCR beta chains were confirmed in vitro to be specific for cytomegalovirus antigens. At a false discovery rate of 0.05, a later analysis linked under 20,000 TCR beta sequences to specific HLA alleles.

This receptor was identified in a boy aged 5-17 years in good health and CMV-seronegative. The receptor chain draws on TRBV5-1 and TRBJ2-5, and 7 junction bases match TRBD1. Sequencing was done on a sample of PBMCs. The encoded CDR3 is CASSLDRGGETQYF. DNA sequence: TGCGCCAGCAGCTTGGACAGGGGCGGGGAGACCCAGTACTTC.